Listed below are T cell receptor beta chains from one sample, sequenced in a study of CD8 T cells in ankylosing spondylitis. TCRdb reprocessed the 5' RACE reads via MiXCR and lists one record per CDR3 protein. Among around 130,000 distinct CDR3 sequences listed, approximately 6.8% were seen once. Sample: blood, either unsorted or a sorted T cell fraction (not recorded which). These receptor sequences come from a male donor with ankylosing spondylitis or in good health (not recorded which). Both conserved end residues are part of each CDR3. The order of the fields is CDR3 length, V gene, clone size, J gene, D gene, CDR3 protein, CDR3 DNA. The D gene is left open where the match is weak. Clone size appears in some rows only: once, few, many, or a class for an expanded clone.

length: 17
V: TRBV5-1
size: many
J: TRBJ2-3
D: TRBD2
CDR3: CASSLDATSGRTDTQYF
DNA: TGCGCCAGCAGCTTGGACGCGACTAGCGGGAGGACAGATACGCAGTATTTT

length: 13
V: TRBV12-3/TRBV12-4
size: .
J: TRBJ2-1
D: TRBD2
CDR3: CASSVAGGPTQFF
DNA: TGTGCCAGCAGTGTAGCGGGGGGGCCTACGCAGTTCTTC

length: 14
V: TRBV20-1
size: many
J: TRBJ2-7
D: .
CDR3: CSARGGGEAYEQYF
DNA: TGCAGTGCTAGAGGGGGCGGGGAAGCCTACGAGCAGTACTTC

length: 16
V: TRBV15
size: many
J: TRBJ1-2
D: .
CDR3: CATSRDRAARIYGYTF
DNA: TGTGCCACCAGCAGAGATAGGGCAGCCAGGATCTATGGCTACACCTTC

length: 18
V: TRBV11-1
size: many
J: TRBJ2-1
D: TRBD2
CDR3: CASSLVAGTSGTYNEQFF
DNA: TGTGCCAGCAGCTTAGTGGCCGGGACTAGCGGTACCTACAATGAGCAGTTCTTC

length: 14
V: TRBV12-3/TRBV12-4
size: many
J: TRBJ2-7
D: .
CDR3: CASSLEGVIYEQYF
DNA: TGTGCCAGCAGTTTAGAGGGGGTCATCTACGAGCAGTACTTC

length: 13
V: TRBV29-1
size: many
J: TRBJ2-7
D: .
CDR3: CSVEDWGSPGQYF
DNA: TGCAGCGTTGAAGATTGGGGGTCTCCGGGGCAGTACTTC

length: 18
V: TRBV24-1
size: many
J: TRBJ1-5
D: TRBD1
CDR3: CATSDGSAGGSANQPQHF
DNA: TGTGCCACCAGTGATGGGAGTGCAGGGGGCTCGGCAAATCAGCCCCAGCATTTT

length: 20
V: TRBV20-1
size: many
J: TRBJ2-1
D: TRBD2
CDR3: CSAREPPAANKFMSGRAWFF
DNA: TGCAGTGCTAGAGAGCCCCCGGCAGCTAATAAGTTCATGAGCGGGAGGGCCTGGTTCTTC

length: 14
V: TRBV20-1
size: many
J: TRBJ1-3
D: .
CDR3: CSAPGRGDGNTIYF
DNA: TGCAGCGCCCCTGGGAGGGGGGATGGAAACACCATATATTTT

length: 14
V: TRBV10-3
size: many
J: TRBJ2-7
D: TRBD2
CDR3: CAIRMTSGTYEQYF
DNA: TGTGCCATCAGGATGACTAGCGGAACCTACGAGCAGTACTTC

length: 11
V: TRBV7-9
size: many
J: TRBJ1-2
D: .
CDR3: CASSSDYGYTF
DNA: TGTGCCAGCAGCTCGGACTATGGCTACACCTTC